These 32 T cell receptor beta chains share one sample of origin, sequenced in a study of shared clonotypes between healthy human individuals. The protocol was immunoSEQ multiplex PCR, while the TCRdb copy is restricted to in-frame clones and leaves out a portion. The sample lists approximately 1,000,000 clones; around 77% were seen once. The sequencing input was memory CD4+ T cells from PBMCs. The sample's subset: CD45RA-negative fraction. Every receptor here comes from a man aged 18 to 29 in good health. Some clones in this sample may be carry-over from other donors' samples.

The chain links TRBV7-8 to TRBJ2-1; possibly TRBD2 for D (6 bases). Trimming stripped 1 base from V and 10 bases from J, with 14 bases between. This CDR3 is built from 14 residues. Germline loops: CDR1 SGHVS, CDR2 FQNEAQ. DNA for the CDR3: TGTGCCAGCAGCTTAGTTTACCTAGCGAGGGAGCAGTTCTTC. As protein: CASSLVYLAREQFF.

The CDR3 protein is CASSWGGANEQFF. CDR3 sequence (DNA): TGCGCCAGCAGCTGGGGGGGCGCCAATGAGCAGTTCTTC. The chain uses TRBV5-1 and TRBJ2-1, with TRBD2 as a possible D gene (7 bases). Trimming removed 3 bases at V and 6 bases at J, with 10 bases between. The CDR3 sequence is 13 residues long. Looked up from germline, CDR1 is SGHRS and CDR2 is YFSETQ.

The rearrangement uses TRBV28 and TRBJ1-2, with D maybe TRBD1 (6 bases). Germline V gives CDR1 MDHEN, CDR2 SYDVKM. CDR3 length: 16 residues. Trimming took 8 bases from V and 2 from J, leaving 21 bases between them. The CDR3 sequence: CASLETRQQGNYGYTF. CDR3 coding DNA: TGTGCCAGCTTGGAAACTAGGCAACAGGGAAACTATGGCTACACCTTC.

V gene TRBV5-6 combines with J gene TRBJ1-2; D gene unclear. This CDR3 comprises 13 residues. Trimming removed 2 bases from V and 6 bases from J, with 11 bases in between. Looked up from germline, CDR1 is SGHDT and CDR2 is YYEEEE. Here the CDR3 reads CASSFGREDGYTF. CDR3 DNA sequence: TGTGCCAGCAGCTTCGGACGCGAGGATGGCTACACCTTC. The entire variable domain, with the rest obtained from reference TRBV5-6 and TRBJ1-2, is as follows: DAGVTQSPTHLIKTRGQQVTLRCSPKSGHDTVSWYQQALGQGPQFIFQYYEEEERQRGNFPDRFSGHQFPNYSSELNVNALLLGDSALYLCASSFGREDGYTFGSGTRLTVV.

The CDR3 DNA is TGTGCCAGCAGTGAAGAAGAAACTCCAGGGGTCGCGAACTATGGCTACACCTTC. As protein: CASSEEETPGVANYGYTF. This sequence joins TRBV6-1 and TRBJ1-2, with a weak D call TRBD1 (6 bases). The CDR3 sequence is 18 residues long. The germline V gene encodes CDR1 MNHNS and CDR2 SASEGT. Trimming stripped 1 base from V and 2 bases from J, with 20 bases between.

Worth noting for this clone: Other DNA sequences in this sample translate to the same CDR3. The chain combines TRBV20-1 with TRBJ2-3; D call uncertain. The V gene's germline CDR1 is DFQATT and CDR2 SNEGSKA (reference sequence). V was cut by 6 bases and J by 2 bases, with 3 bases left in between. The CDR3 is 10 amino acids. The CDR3 DNA reads as TGCAGTGCAACCACAGATACGCAGTATTTT. It yields the protein CSATTDTQYF.

The chain carries TRBV28 and TRBJ1-3, with TRBD1 as a possible D gene (5 bases). Germline values: CDR1 MDHEN, CDR2 SYDVKM. There are 16 residues in the CDR3. Trimming pared 5 bases from V and 0 bases from J, leaving 14 bases between. CDR3 in amino acids: CASSLWQGSSGNTIYF. The CDR3 DNA sequence: TGTGCCAGCAGTCTTTGGCAGGGAAGCTCTGGAAACACCATATATTTT.

The chain recombines TRBV6-6 with TRBJ2-6; D might be TRBD2 (5 bases). This CDR3 contains 14 residues. V shed 7 bases and J shed 10 bases, with 17 bases lying between them. The germline V gene encodes CDR1 MNHNY and CDR2 SVGAGI (reference sequence). The chain's CDR3 is CASTPPGVRNVLTF. DNA for the CDR3: TGTGCCAGCACTCCCCCCGGGGTGAGAAACGTCCTGACTTTC.

The J gene is TRBJ1-1, the V gene TRBV10-3; D is possibly TRBD1 (6 bases). CDR3 length equals 15 residues. Deletions cut 0 bases from V and 8 bases from J, with 16 bases between. Germline V CDR1 and CDR2: ENHRY, SYGVKD. The CDR3 DNA follows: TGTGCCATCAGTGAGTCGGGACACCGGAGCGAAGAAGCTTTCTTT. It is translated as CAISESGHRSEEAFF.

J is TRBJ2-7 and V is TRBV5-1, with D possibly being TRBD1 (5 bases). Trimming cost V 3 bases and J 2 bases, with 9 bases left between them. Germline V gene lookup returns CDR1 SGHRS and CDR2 YFSETQ. CDR3 length: 13 amino acids. In nucleotides, the CDR3 is TGCGCCAGCAGCTCAGACAGTGCCTACGAGCAGTACTTC. This gives the protein CASSSDSAYEQYF.

This clone has only a few counts. The chain has TRBV4-1 and TRBJ1-1; D is perhaps TRBD1 (5 bases). The V gene lost 1 base and the J gene lost 2 bases, with 11 bases spanning the gap. The CDR3 runs to 15 residues. Germline CDR1 MGHRA, CDR2 YSYEKL. This chain's CDR3 is CASSQGNQGNTEAFF. The CDR3 nucleotides are TGCGCCAGCAGCCAAGGGAATCAGGGTAACACTGAAGCTTTCTTT.

The chain links TRBV25-1 to TRBJ2-5; 9 bases align to TRBD1. Germline V gene sequence: CDR1 MGHDK, CDR2 SYGVNS. Trimming at V came to 6 bases and at J to 4 bases, leaving 9 bases not matched to a gene. The CDR3 is made up of 15 amino acids. The CDR3 reads CASSTGTGYRETQYF. The CDR3 DNA is TGTGCCAGCAGCACCGGGACAGGGTATAGAGAGACCCAGTACTTC.

The chain joins TRBV4-1 to TRBJ2-7; 8 bases agree with TRBD2. Germline lookup yields CDR1 MGHRA and CDR2 YSYEKL. The V and J ends lost 0 bases and 1 base, in that order; junction bases with no gene match: 5. This CDR3 contains 16 residues. The CDR3, as DNA: TGCGCCAGCAGCCAAGAGGTAGCGGGAAGTTCCTACGAGCAGTACTTC. This translates into CASSQEVAGSSYEQYF.

The rearrangement links TRBV2 to TRBJ2-1, with D perhaps assigned TRBD1 or TRBD2 (5 bases each). Trimming removed 6 bases from V and 12 bases from J, with 15 bases in between. From germline, CDR1 is SNHLY and CDR2 FYNNEI. This CDR3 spans 12 amino acids. CDR3 DNA sequence: TGTGCCAGCAGGGGGGATGGGAGCGGGCAGTTCTTC. Translated: CASRGDGSGQFF. Drawing the rest from reference TRBV2 and TRBJ2-1, the complete variable domain is EPEVTQTPSHQVTQMGQEVILRCVPISNHLYFYWYRQILGQKVEFLVSFYNNEISEKSEIFDDQFSVERPDGSNFTLKIRSTKLEDSAMYFCASRGDGSGQFFGPGTRLTVL.

There are a few counts of this clone. This chain links TRBV2 with TRBJ1-3; D not certain. V was shortened by 7 bases and J by 7 bases, with 20 bases between the two germline ends. This CDR3 is built from 15 residues. Germline values: CDR1 SNHLY, CDR2 FYNNEI. The CDR3 bases are TGTGCCAGCACCATGATCCTCAGCCCTGCCAACACCATATATTTT. This codes for CASTMILSPANTIYF.

V and J are TRBV28 and TRBJ2-1; D might be TRBD2 (6 bases). CDR3 length equals 17 residues. Trimming took 6 bases from V and 4 from J, leaving 22 bases between them. Germline CDR1 reads MDHEN; CDR2 reads SYDVKM. The CDR3 bases are TGTGCCAGCAGCTCGGAGGGTAGGACCAACTCTTACAATGAGCAGTTCTTC. It is translated as CASSSEGRTNSYNEQFF.

This sequence joins TRBV4-1 and TRBJ2-3; 10 bases line up with TRBD1. Trimming at V came to 2 bases and at J to 6 bases, leaving 14 bases not matched to a gene. The CDR3 extends over 18 amino acids. CDR1 and CDR2 from the germline V gene are MGHRA and YSYEKL. The CDR3 sequence is CASSQPQATGGARDTQYF. The DNA of the CDR3 is TGCGCCAGCAGCCAACCGCAAGCGACAGGGGGCGCGAGGGATACGCAGTATTTT.

This rearrangement joins TRBV4-3 to TRBJ1-2; D might be TRBD1 (5 bases). This CDR3 has 14 amino acids. Trimming pared 4 bases from V and 0 bases from J, leaving 9 bases between. CDR1 and CDR2 (germline): LGHNA, YSLEER. CDR3 bases: TGCGCCAGCAGCCTGACAGAAACTAACTATGGCTACACCTTC. Protein sequence: CASSLTETNYGYTF.

This clone was counted only a few times. The genes are TRBV2 and TRBJ1-3; D is ambiguous. The V and J ends lost 5 bases and 6 bases respectively, with 8 bases between them. The CDR3 has 12 residues. Germline V gives CDR1 SNHLY, CDR2 FYNNEI. This CDR3 is CASSRQTNTIYF. The CDR3 DNA reads TGTGCCAGCAGTAGGCAGACAAACACCATATATTTT.

Comments on this clone: Other DNA sequences in this specimen translate into the identical CDR3. This chain joins TRBV27 and TRBJ2-7; the D gene is possibly TRBD1 (6 bases). This CDR3 region has 13 residues. The germline gives CDR1 MNHEY, CDR2 SMNVEV (reference sequence). V was trimmed by 4 bases and J by 1 base, leaving 8 bases between them. The CDR3, as DNA: TGTGCCAGCAGTTACAGGGAGTCCTACGAGCAGTACTTC. This sequence encodes CASSYRESYEQYF.

This clone was recorded once. The chain combines TRBV28 with TRBJ1-2; 7 bases agree with TRBD1. Germline values: CDR1 MDHEN, CDR2 SYDVKM. There are 14 residues in the CDR3. The V and J ends lost 2 bases and 4 bases, in that order; junction bases with no gene match: 4. The CDR3 DNA reads as TGTGCCAGCAGTTTACAGGGGGTTTTCTATGGCTACACCTTC. Residues: CASSLQGVFYGYTF.

In this sample, this clone turned up a few times. This chain links TRBV2 with TRBJ1-2, with 7 bases that match TRBD1. The germline CDR1 and CDR2 sequences are SNHLY and FYNNEI. This CDR3 comprises 13 residues. The V gene end was trimmed by 5 bases and the J gene end by 10 bases; junction bases not matched to a gene: 10. Written as DNA, the CDR3 is TGTGCCAGCAGTCAACAGGGGACTAGGGACTACACCTTC. Amino acid sequence: CASSQQGTRDYTF.

The CDR3 region is CASSLGRRLAGGINIQYF. CDR3 sequence (DNA): TGTGCCAGCAGCCTGGGGCGTCGACTAGCGGGTGGGATAAACATTCAGTACTTC. The V call is TRBV7-2, the J call TRBJ2-4; 10 nucleotides agree with TRBD2. The CDR3 is made up of 18 amino acids. CDR1 is SGHTA and CDR2 is FQGNSA in the germline V gene. The V and J ends lost 5 bases and 6 bases, in that order; junction bases with no gene match: 16. The full variable domain, completed using reference TRBV7-2 and TRBJ2-4, is GAGVSQSPSNKVTEKGKDVELRCDPISGHTALYWYRQSLGQGLEFLIYFQGNSAPDKSGLPSDRFSAERTGGSVSTLTIQRTQQEDSAVYLCASSLGRRLAGGINIQYFGAGTRLSVL.

The table lists this clone with a few counts. The chain recombines TRBV19 with TRBJ1-5; TRBD1 aligns across 10 bases. Trimming cost V 4 bases and J 5 bases; bases outside gene matches: 11. Germline V gene lookup returns CDR1 LNHDA and CDR2 SQIVND (reference sequence). The CDR3 extends over 17 amino acids. CDR3 in DNA: TGTGCCAGTAGTAGTCCTCCGGGACAGGGGACGGATCAGCCCCAGCATTTT. Amino acids: CASSSPPGQGTDQPQHF.

With respect to this clone: This CDR3 is also generated by other DNA sequences in the sample. V and J are TRBV28 and TRBJ2-7, with D unresolved. Trimming left V 6 bases short and J 2 bases short, with 5 bases between. The germline gives CDR1 MDHEN, CDR2 SYDVKM. This CDR3 comprises 11 residues. CDR3 in DNA: TGTGCCAGCAGGGCTACCTACGAGCAGTACTTC. It translates to CASRATYEQYF.

The chain uses TRBV6-6 and TRBJ2-7; weak D call: TRBD1 (5 bases). The CDR3 spans 13 residues. The germline V and J ends were trimmed by 2 bases and 6 bases, with 11 bases remaining between them. Germline V gives CDR1 MNHNY, CDR2 SVGAGI (reference sequence). For the CDR3, the DNA is TGTGCCAGCAGTTACGTGAAAGGGGTCGAGCAGTACTTC. Its protein product is CASSYVKGVEQYF.

This clone was observed once. The chain carries TRBV28 and TRBJ1-1; 8 positions match TRBD1. CDR1 is MDHEN and CDR2 is SYDVKM in the germline V gene. With V trimmed by 5 bases and J by 4 bases, 12 bases remained unmatched. The CDR3 runs 16 residues. The CDR3: CASSLNQGAFGTEAFF. The CDR3 DNA follows: TGTGCCAGCAGTCTAAATCAGGGGGCCTTCGGCACTGAAGCTTTCTTT.

V and J are TRBV4-1 and TRBJ2-1, with D perhaps TRBD1 (6 bases). CDR1 is MGHRA, CDR2 YSYEKL, per germline. The V gene lost 4 bases and the J gene lost 4 bases, with 14 bases spanning the gap. The CDR3 has 15 residues. CDR3 residues: CASSPSGQIYNEQFF. The CDR3 DNA reads as TGCGCCAGCAGCCCCTCGGGACAAATTTACAATGAGCAGTTCTTC.

The CDR3 reads CASRQRGTNYGYTF. In DNA form, the CDR3 reads TGTGCCAGTAGACAACGAGGCACTAACTATGGCTACACCTTC. V gene TRBV19 combines with J gene TRBJ1-2, with unresolved D. Trimming stripped 6 bases from V and 0 bases from J, with 11 bases between. This CDR3 contains 14 residues. Germline V gene data show CDR1 as LNHDA and CDR2 as SQIVND (reference sequence).

The CDR3, as DNA: TGTGCCTGGCCGTGGCCCTCGAACACCGGGGAGCTGTTTTTT. Translating gives CAWPWPSNTGELFF. The chain carries TRBV30 and TRBJ2-2; D not certain. Germline values: CDR1 GTSNPN, CDR2 SVGIG (reference sequence). CDR3 length: 14 residues. Deletions cut 5 bases from V and 0 bases from J, with 10 bases between.

This chain joins TRBV27 and TRBJ2-3; 10 bases agree with TRBD2. Trimming removed 6 bases from V and 2 bases from J; junction bases left unmatched: 5. The length of the CDR3 is 15 residues. Germline loops: CDR1 MNHEY, CDR2 SMNVEV (reference sequence). CDR3 residues: CASSLGLAHTDTQYF. The CDR3 nucleotides read TGTGCCAGCAGCTTGGGACTAGCGCACACAGATACGCAGTATTTT.

The V gene is TRBV5-1, the J gene TRBJ2-5; the match to TRBD1 covers 8 bases. CDR1 SGHRS and CDR2 YFSETQ come from the germline V gene. V shed 4 bases, J shed 4 bases, and the junction held 6 bases outside the gene matches. The CDR3 is 14 amino acids. The CDR3 DNA reads as TGCGCCAGCAGCCGCTCGACAGGGGCAGAGACCCAGTACTTC. Residues: CASSRSTGAETQYF.